This TCR beta chain comes out of a study of metastatic and nonmetastatic thyroid tumors. Study information: The study looked at repertoires side by side in blood and in tumor or nodule tissue from malignant and benign thyroid patients. Overall study findings and caveats: As reported, TCR beta diversity in blood and tumor was significantly higher in malignant thyroid tumors than in benign nodules.

Nobody among the patients had been given any treatment before thyroid surgery. As concerns this clone: Its antigen is currently unknown.

The CDR3 is 15 residues long. Germline values: CDR1 SGHVS, CDR2 FQNEAQ. With 1 base removed from V and 7 bases from J, the gap between germline ends came to 15 bases. In the study's own analysis: A classifier for distant metastasis in papillary thyroid cancer was constructed using CDR3 differences observed across clinicopathological groups. TCRdb used MiXCR to call clones anew from the PCR reads. The V and J calls were not made by the authors but by TCRdb's processing. The sample yields approximately 19,000 clones, 15% to 20% seen once. This chain connects TRBV7-8 to TRBJ2-3; unclear D gene. The source material was blood. This clonotype originated in a female donor with papillary thyroid cancer or a benign thyroid nodule (not recorded which). Some clones in this sample may be carry-over from other donors' samples. The CDR3 nucleotides are TGTGCCAGCAGCTTAGTGTCAGGTCCCTCGAATACGCAGTATTTT. The encoded protein is CASSLVSGPSNTQYF.